The present T cell receptor (beta chain) was sequenced within a study of blood T cell repertoires in COVID-19. Study information: Spain, Italy and the United States supplied samples that represented acute and convalescent COVID-19. From T cells, B-cell-depleted T cells, or PBMCs came the material, which was cDNA or gDNA.

The J segment lost 9 bases and the V segment lost 5 bases, leaving 7 bases of the junction unmatched. The CDR3 loop spans 14 amino acids. Germline V gene sequence: CDR1 SGHTA, CDR2 FQGTGA. As processed by the authors: From reference gene primer amplification, estimates of nucleated cell counts were derived. Libraries were prepared by immunoSEQ multiplex PCR; TCRdb keeps only in-frame clonotypes and omits some of them. That table is the source of V, J and clone size, and D and trimming were worked out from the DNA. The sample consists of some 230,000 clones, about 88% of them appearing once. The sequence was obtained from a man aged 35 to 55 with acute or convalescent COVID-19. The specimen sequenced was peripheral blood. The chain couples TRBV7-3 to TRBJ2-1, with TRBD2 identical over 10 bases. The CDR3 region has the DNA TGTGCCAGCAGCATCATAGCGGGGGGCGGTGAGCAGTTCTTC. This translates into CASSIIAGGGEQFF.